A selection of T cell receptor beta chains follows, all from one sample in a study of blood T cell repertoires in COVID-19. Clones were sequenced by immunoSEQ multiplex PCR, and TCRdb holds only the in-frame ones, with some missing. The repertoire holds over 200,000 clones, around nine tenths seen once, with roughly 6.4% in the top ten. The sample was peripheral blood. All receptors derive from a man aged 55 to 69 who had recovered from COVID-19. Both conserved end residues are part of each CDR3. The order of the fields is CDR3 protein, CDR3 DNA, J gene, clone size, D gene, V gene. The D gene is left open where the match is weak. Where a row states a size, it is once, few, many or the class of an expanded clone; other rows omit it.

CDR3: CASSQMPFGKPYEQYF; DNA: TGCGCCAGCAGCCAGATGCCTTTCGGGAAGCCCTACGAGCAGTACTTC; J: TRBJ2-7; size: NA; D: NA; V: TRBV4-1
CDR3: CSVEIQVDEQYF; DNA: TGCAGCGTTGAAATTCAGGTGGACGAGCAGTACTTC; J: TRBJ2-7; size: NA; D: NA; V: TRBV29-1
CDR3: CASTRGNQPQHF; DNA: TGTGCCAGCACCCGAGGCAATCAGCCCCAGCATTTT; J: TRBJ1-5; size: NA; D: NA; V: TRBV19
CDR3: CASSPTTSYEQYF; DNA: TGTGCCAGCTCACCGACTACCTCCTACGAGCAGTACTTC; J: TRBJ2-7; size: NA; D: NA; V: TRBV18
CDR3: CASVEPGAQETQYF; DNA: TGTGCCAGTGTAGAACCGGGAGCCCAAGAGACCCAGTACTTC; J: TRBJ2-5; size: NA; D: NA; V: TRBV2
CDR3: CASSPGGINNYGYTF; DNA: TGTGCCAGCAGCCCCGGGGGGATTAATAACTATGGCTACACCTTC; J: TRBJ1-2; size: NA; D: NA; V: TRBV6-5
CDR3: CASSRRDEQFF; DNA: TGTGCCAGCAGCCGGAGGGATGAGCAGTTCTTC; J: TRBJ2-1; size: NA; D: NA; V: TRBV5-4
CDR3: CASSLGQGVTGELFF; DNA: TGTGCCAGCAGCTTGGGACAGGGGGTAACCGGGGAGCTGTTTTTT; J: TRBJ2-2; size: NA; D: TRBD1; V: TRBV5-6
CDR3: CASSIPTSFNTGELFF; DNA: TGTGCCAGTAGTATCCCGACTAGCTTTAACACCGGGGAGCTGTTTTTT; J: TRBJ2-2; size: once; D: TRBD2; V: TRBV19
CDR3: CASSPQRVGTNYGYTF; DNA: TGTGCCAGCTCACCACAACGGGTCGGAACTAACTATGGCTACACCTTC; J: TRBJ1-2; size: NA; D: NA; V: TRBV18
CDR3: CASSDIYTQYF; DNA: TGTGCCAGCAGTGATATATATACGCAGTATTTT; J: TRBJ2-3; size: NA; D: NA; V: TRBV2
CDR3: CASSLDQGGSTANTEAFF; DNA: TGTGCCAGCAGCTTAGATCAGGGTGGTTCAACCGCGAACACTGAAGCTTTCTTT; J: TRBJ1-1; size: medium-sized; D: NA; V: TRBV11-3
CDR3: CASRDSQRNTEAFF; DNA: TGTGCCAGCAGGGACAGCCAAAGGAACACTGAAGCTTTCTTT; J: TRBJ1-1; size: NA; D: NA; V: TRBV2
CDR3: CASSLGPGYVADTQYF; DNA: TGTGCCAGCAGCTTAGGCCCGGGGTATGTGGCAGATACGCAGTATTTT; J: TRBJ2-3; size: NA; D: NA; V: TRBV11-2
CDR3: CASSFDRVSGELFF; DNA: TGCGCCAGCAGCTTCGACAGGGTGAGCGGGGAGCTGTTTTTT; J: TRBJ2-2; size: NA; D: TRBD1; V: TRBV5-1
CDR3: CASSWQADTQYF; DNA: TGTGCCAGCAGTTGGCAGGCAGATACGCAGTATTTT; J: TRBJ2-3; size: few; D: NA; V: TRBV6-2/TRBV6-3
CDR3: CASSPGDTQYF; DNA: TGTGCCAGCAGCCCCGGGGATACGCAGTATTTT; J: TRBJ2-3; size: few; D: NA; V: TRBV6-6
CDR3: CASSGALGGELFF; DNA: TGTGCCAGCAGCGGGGCCTTAGGCGGGGAGCTGTTTTTT; J: TRBJ2-2; size: NA; D: NA; V: TRBV11-3
CDR3: CASSWAGGITEAFF; DNA: TGCGCCAGCAGCTGGGCAGGGGGGATCACTGAAGCTTTCTTT; J: TRBJ1-1; size: NA; D: TRBD1; V: TRBV5-1
CDR3: CASISSGTDTQYF; DNA: TGTGCCAGCATCAGTTCCGGCACAGATACGCAGTATTTT; J: TRBJ2-3; size: NA; D: NA; V: TRBV7-9
CDR3: CASTSTEETQYF; DNA: TGTGCCAGCACCTCGACAGAAGAGACCCAGTACTTC; J: TRBJ2-5; size: NA; D: NA; V: TRBV6-5
CDR3: CASSPTPPPCMNTEAFF; DNA: TGTGCCAGCAGTCCAACACCCCCCCCCTGCATGAACACTGAAGCTTTCTTT; J: TRBJ1-1; size: once; D: NA; V: TRBV27
CDR3: CASSITGTPYEQYF; DNA: TGTGCCAGCAGCATTACCGGGACACCCTACGAGCAGTACTTC; J: TRBJ2-7; size: NA; D: NA; V: TRBV11-2
CDR3: CASSSPRDSFVNEQFF; DNA: TGTGCCAGCTCATCGCCCCGGGACAGCTTCGTCAATGAACAGTTCTTC; J: TRBJ2-1; size: once; D: TRBD1; V: TRBV18
CDR3: CASSVQGGNYGYTF; DNA: TGTGCCAGCAGCGTACAGGGTGGTAACTATGGCTACACCTTC; J: TRBJ1-2; size: NA; D: NA; V: TRBV9
CDR3: CASSSTFGDTGELFF; DNA: TGCGCCAGCAGCTCAACTTTCGGGGACACCGGGGAGCTGTTTTTT; J: TRBJ2-2; size: NA; D: NA; V: TRBV5-1
CDR3: CASSVATGAYGYTF; DNA: TGTGCCAGCAGCGTAGCTACAGGGGCCTATGGCTACACCTTC; J: TRBJ1-2; size: NA; D: TRBD1; V: TRBV9
CDR3: CASTRSTSGYGYTF; DNA: TGTGCCAGTACCCGATCCACCAGCGGCTATGGCTACACCTTC; J: TRBJ1-2; size: NA; D: NA; V: TRBV19
CDR3: CASSQPGQGSYEQYF; DNA: TGTGCCAGCAGCCAGCCCGGACAGGGTTCCTACGAGCAGTACTTC; J: TRBJ2-7; size: NA; D: TRBD1; V: TRBV3-1/TRBV3-2
CDR3: CASTSGGAGRNIQYF; DNA: TGTGCCAGCACTAGCGGGGGGGCCGGTAGAAACATTCAGTACTTC; J: TRBJ2-4; size: NA; D: TRBD2; V: TRBV6-5
CDR3: CASSSTTSGFYNEQFF; DNA: TGTGCCAGCAGTTCTACGACTAGCGGCTTCTACAATGAGCAGTTCTTC; J: TRBJ2-1; size: NA; D: TRBD2; V: TRBV7-9
CDR3: CASSQIPGQGANEQYF; DNA: TGCGCCAGCAGCCAAATCCCGGGACAGGGGGCGAACGAGCAGTACTTC; J: TRBJ2-7; size: NA; D: TRBD1; V: TRBV10-1
CDR3: CASSQMPGQGNYGYTF; DNA: TGTGCCAGCAGCCAAATGCCGGGACAGGGGAACTATGGCTACACCTTC; J: TRBJ1-2; size: NA; D: TRBD1; V: TRBV7-9
CDR3: CASSQDNLAGGEQYF; DNA: TGCGCCAGCAGCCAAGACAACCTAGCGGGGGGCGAGCAGTACTTC; J: TRBJ2-7; size: NA; D: TRBD2; V: TRBV4-3
CDR3: CASANRGANVLTF; DNA: TGTGCCAGCGCGAATCGGGGGGCCAACGTCCTGACTTTC; J: TRBJ2-6; size: NA; D: NA; V: TRBV5-4
CDR3: CASSLNQGDSPLHF; DNA: TGTGCCAGCAGCTTAAACCAGGGTGATTCACCCCTCCACTTT; J: TRBJ1-6; size: NA; D: NA; V: TRBV7-2
CDR3: CAISDPRAGINTGELFF; DNA: TGTGCCATCAGTGACCCCAGGGCGGGAATTAACACCGGGGAGCTGTTTTTT; J: TRBJ2-2; size: NA; D: NA; V: TRBV10-3
CDR3: CASSSGGGNTIYF; DNA: TGTGCCAGCAGCTCGGGGGGGGGAAACACCATATATTTT; J: TRBJ1-3; size: NA; D: NA; V: TRBV7-2
CDR3: CASSETGQNTIYF; DNA: TGTGCCAGCAGCGAGACAGGGCAAAACACCATATATTTT; J: TRBJ1-3; size: once; D: TRBD1; V: TRBV9
CDR3: CASSRTGGTTEAFF; DNA: TGTGCCAGCAGCCGGACAGGGGGGACCACTGAAGCTTTCTTT; J: TRBJ1-1; size: NA; D: TRBD1; V: TRBV7-9
CDR3: CASRGQGTTNEKLFF; DNA: TGTGCCAGCAGAGGACAGGGGACAACTAATGAAAAACTGTTTTTT; J: TRBJ1-4; size: NA; D: TRBD1; V: TRBV7-9
CDR3: CASFIDRGLSSKNIQYF; DNA: TGTGCCAGCTTCATAGACAGGGGGCTGTCGTCCAAAAACATTCAGTACTTC; J: TRBJ2-4; size: NA; D: TRBD1; V: TRBV27
CDR3: CASSPDSRSYNEQFF; DNA: TGTGCCAGCAGTCCTGACTCCCGCTCCTACAATGAGCAGTTCTTC; J: TRBJ2-1; size: NA; D: NA; V: TRBV28
CDR3: CASSQGAHGSYNEQFF; DNA: TGTGCCAGTAGTCAGGGGGCCCATGGCTCCTACAATGAGCAGTTCTTC; J: TRBJ2-1; size: NA; D: TRBD1; V: TRBV19
CDR3: CASSLDSSGSYNEQFF; DNA: TGCGCCAGCAGCTTGGACTCTAGTGGCTCCTACAATGAGCAGTTCTTC; J: TRBJ2-1; size: once; D: NA; V: TRBV5-1
CDR3: CSVRRPGQGNEQYF; DNA: TGCAGCGTCCGACGTCCGGGACAGGGAAACGAGCAGTACTTC; J: TRBJ2-7; size: NA; D: TRBD1; V: TRBV29-1
CDR3: CASGQGGNIQYF; DNA: TGTGCCAGTGGTCAGGGAGGGAACATTCAGTACTTC; J: TRBJ2-4; size: NA; D: TRBD2; V: TRBV6-6
CDR3: CASSLGQPGELFF; DNA: TGTGCCAGCAGCTTAGGACAGCCCGGGGAGCTGTTTTTT; J: TRBJ2-2; size: NA; D: NA; V: TRBV7-7
CDR3: CATSRERTDRRETQYF; DNA: TGTGCCACCAGCAGAGAAAGGACAGATCGCCGAGAGACCCAGTACTTC; J: TRBJ2-5; size: NA; D: NA; V: TRBV15
CDR3: CSASRGYGTEAFF; DNA: TGCAGTGCTAGTCGGGGGTATGGCACTGAAGCTTTCTTT; J: TRBJ1-1; size: few; D: NA; V: TRBV20-1
CDR3: CASSEQGAVTTEAFF; DNA: TGTGCCAGCAGCGAACAGGGGGCGGTTACCACTGAAGCTTTCTTT; J: TRBJ1-1; size: NA; D: TRBD1; V: TRBV7-8
CDR3: CASSYGTGSYSPLHF; DNA: TGTGCCAGCAGTTACGGGACAGGGTCTTATTCACCCCTCCACTTT; J: TRBJ1-6; size: NA; D: TRBD1; V: TRBV6-5